These 7 T cell receptor beta chains were all obtained from the same sample, sequenced in a study of blood T cell repertoires in COVID-19. Sequencing used immunoSEQ multiplex PCR; TCRdb keeps in-frame clones, though not all of them. The table records 84,000 or so clones, around 80% of them present only once. The sequenced material came from peripheral blood. The receptors originated from a woman aged 80 or older with acute or convalescent COVID-19.

J is TRBJ2-7 and V is TRBV7-9; TRBD1 matches at 8 bases. J gave up 4 bases and V 5 bases, and 7 bases lay outside the gene matches. From germline, CDR1 is SEHNR and CDR2 FQNEAQ (reference sequence). The CDR3 is made up of 14 amino acids. The CDR3 loop is CASSVTGALYEQYF. The CDR3 DNA sequence: TGTGCCAGCAGCGTGACAGGGGCGCTTTACGAGCAGTACTTC.

This clone was detected ten times or more. CDR3 DNA sequence: TGTGCCAGCAGTTTGGCAGGCGATCAGCCCCAGCATTTT. Translating gives CASSLAGDQPQHF. The genes are TRBV12-3 or TRBV12-4 and TRBJ1-5; D remains unclear. Trimming cost V 3 bases and J 5 bases, with 8 bases left between them. The CDR3 spans 13 residues.

The chain recombines TRBV3-1 (or the pseudogene TRBV3-2) with TRBJ2-1; D is perhaps TRBD1 (5 bases). CDR1 and CDR2 from the germline V gene are LGHDT and YNNKEL (reference sequence). The CDR3 spans 14 residues. Trimming took 0 bases from V and 6 from J, leaving 9 bases between them. DNA of the CDR3: TGTGCCAGCAGCCAAGAAGGGGCTGGCAATGAGCAGTTCTTC. Protein product: CASSQEGAGNEQFF.

V usage is TRBV10-2 and J usage is TRBJ2-7, with 10 bases that match TRBD2. Germline-derived CDR1 and CDR2 are WSHSY and SAAADI. The junction had 8 bases not matched to a gene; V was cut back by 0 bases and J by 3 bases. The CDR3 has 17 amino acids. The CDR3 sequence is CASSESQGAGGSYEQYF. CDR3 nucleotide sequence: TGCGCCAGCAGTGAGTCTCAGGGAGCGGGAGGGAGCTACGAGCAGTACTTC.

The CDR3 sequence: CASSSIQGLSSGNTIYF. In nucleotides, the CDR3 is TGTGCCAGCAGCTCCATACAGGGGCTGAGCTCTGGAAACACCATATATTTT. The chain joins TRBV7-9 to TRBJ1-3; TRBD1 matches at 7 bases. CDR1 and CDR2 from the germline V gene are SEHNR and FQNEAQ (reference sequence). The J segment lost 0 bases and the V segment lost 4 bases, leaving 9 bases of the junction unmatched. This CDR3 is 17 amino acids long.

This rearrangement joins TRBV27 to TRBJ2-7, with 14 bases fitting TRBD2. V shed 6 bases and J 7 bases; nucleotides not matched to a gene: 5. Germline assignment: CDR1 MNHEY and CDR2 SMNVEV (reference sequence). The CDR3 length is 14 residues. The CDR3 spells CASRRLAGGIEQYF. In nucleotides, the CDR3 is TGTGCCAGCAGACGACTAGCGGGAGGGATAGAGCAGTACTTC.

V is TRBV6-5 and J is TRBJ2-7; TRBD1 is a possible D gene (6 bases). The ends were cut back, 6 bases at V and 2 bases at J, with 14 bases in the middle. The CDR3 spans 14 residues. Germline V lookup: CDR1 MNHEY, CDR2 SVGAGI. The CDR3 protein is CASRSQGSTYEQYF. The CDR3 DNA is TGTGCCAGCAGGTCGCAGGGGTCTACCTACGAGCAGTACTTC.